This TCR beta chain was retrieved from a study of resident and recirculating memory T cells in vitiligo. Produced via immunoSEQ multiplex PCR; TCRdb's table is partial and in-frame only. This sample has about 42,000 clones, with nearly 95% found just once. The germline V gene has CDR1 LNHNV and CDR2 YYDKDF (reference sequence). Trimming took off 3 bases at V and 6 bases at J, with 11 bases between the two ends. The CDR3 consists of 13 residues. Patients who had received treatment within the previous three months were excluded. The sample taken for sequencing was blood. The chain combines TRBV15 with TRBJ1-2; D might be TRBD1 (6 bases). The receptor was isolated from a male donor with vitiligo. In nucleotides, the CDR3 is TGTGCCACCAGCAGGGACAGAATTCATGGCTACACCTTC. Translating it yields CATSRDRIHGYTF.